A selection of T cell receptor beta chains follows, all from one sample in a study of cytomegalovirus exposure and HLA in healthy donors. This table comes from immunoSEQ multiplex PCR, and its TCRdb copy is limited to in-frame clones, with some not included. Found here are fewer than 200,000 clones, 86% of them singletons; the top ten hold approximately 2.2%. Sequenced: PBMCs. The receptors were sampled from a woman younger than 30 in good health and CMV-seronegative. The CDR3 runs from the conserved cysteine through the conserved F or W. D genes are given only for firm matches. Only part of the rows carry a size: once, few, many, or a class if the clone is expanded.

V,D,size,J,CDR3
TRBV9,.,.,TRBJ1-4,CASSVGQAGEKLFF
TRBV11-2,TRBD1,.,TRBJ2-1,CASSSAYDRGNEQFF
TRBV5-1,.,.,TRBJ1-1,CASSFDWNTEAFF
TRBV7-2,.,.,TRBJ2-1,CASSPGDRNYNEQFF
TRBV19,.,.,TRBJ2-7,CASSIGGLLYEQYF
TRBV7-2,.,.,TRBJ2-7,CASSLNLVSEQYF
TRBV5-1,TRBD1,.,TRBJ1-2,CASSSGPGTVRWGYTF
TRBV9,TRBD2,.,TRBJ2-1,CASSVGTSGQGEQFF
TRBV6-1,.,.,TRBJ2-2,CASSEATPGELFF
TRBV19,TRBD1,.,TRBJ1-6,CASRDRGGNSPLHF
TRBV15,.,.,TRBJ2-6,CATSPHISSGANVLTF
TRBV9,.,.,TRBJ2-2,CASSGTLGGTGELFF
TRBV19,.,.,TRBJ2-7,CASSIGGYEQYF
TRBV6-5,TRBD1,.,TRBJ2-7,CASSYGTVLRGEQYF
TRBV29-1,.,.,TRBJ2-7,CSVVDERDYEQYF
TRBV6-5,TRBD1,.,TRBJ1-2,CASSPDRGFNYGYTF
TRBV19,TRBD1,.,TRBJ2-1,CASSRGQGALLAGNEQFF
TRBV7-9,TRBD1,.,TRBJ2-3,CASSYSTGTDTQYF
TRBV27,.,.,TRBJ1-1,CASSFGGRTEAFF
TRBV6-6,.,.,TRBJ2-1,CASSYASSGEQFF
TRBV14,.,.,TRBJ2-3,CASSLGRRGRGDTQYF
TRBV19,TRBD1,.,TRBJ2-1,CASRDRGPYNEQFF
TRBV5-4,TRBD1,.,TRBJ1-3,CASSLDQGAGNTIYF
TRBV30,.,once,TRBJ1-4,CAWSVAEKLFF
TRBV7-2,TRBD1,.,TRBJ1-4,CASSHGTGELFF
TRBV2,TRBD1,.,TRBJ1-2,CASATGGYGYTF
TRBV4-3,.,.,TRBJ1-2,CASSQDGGYGYTF
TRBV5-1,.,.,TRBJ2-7,CASSLGGSSTYEQYF
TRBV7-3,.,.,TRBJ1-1,CASSLSISTEAFF
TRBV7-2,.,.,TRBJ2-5,CASSLGPERAQYF
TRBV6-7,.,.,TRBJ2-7,CARTGRAYEQYF
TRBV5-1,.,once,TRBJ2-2,CASSLYDRDTGELFF